This record concerns one TCR beta chain sequence. Its antigen is undetermined. V dropped 2 bases and J dropped 4 bases, with 4 bases sitting between them. This CDR3 contains 12 residues. Germline CDR1 LGHNT, CDR2 FRNRAP. Clones were sequenced by immunoSEQ multiplex PCR, and TCRdb holds only the in-frame ones, with some missing. The sample carries fewer than 350,000 clones, around 86% recorded once. This record belongs to a study of shared clonotypes between healthy human individuals. Study results and limitations: Sequencing depth was expected to influence donor clonotype sharing.

The receptor comes from a man younger than 30 in good health. Sequencing was performed on memory CD8+ T cells sorted from blood. Documented subset: CD45RO+ cells pooled with CCR7-negative TemRA cells. The V and J genes are TRBV12-5 and TRBJ2-3; D is ambiguous. CDR3 nucleotides: TGTGCTAGTGGTTTGTTCCCAGATACGCAGTATTTT. This translates into CASGLFPDTQYF.